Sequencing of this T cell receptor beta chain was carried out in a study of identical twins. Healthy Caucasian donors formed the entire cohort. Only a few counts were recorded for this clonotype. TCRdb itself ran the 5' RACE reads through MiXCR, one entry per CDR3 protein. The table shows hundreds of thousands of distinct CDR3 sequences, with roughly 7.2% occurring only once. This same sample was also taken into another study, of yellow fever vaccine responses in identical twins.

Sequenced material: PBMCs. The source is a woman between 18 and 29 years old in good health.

CDR3 bases: TGTGCCAGCAGTGACAGCCGGGGAGCGGGTGAAAAACTGTTTTTT. The encoded protein is CASSDSRGAGEKLFF. The chain uses TRBV12-3 or TRBV12-4 and TRBJ1-4; maybe TRBD1 (5 bases). V was shortened by 5 bases and J by 7 bases, with 17 bases between the two germline ends. This CDR3 spans 15 amino acids.